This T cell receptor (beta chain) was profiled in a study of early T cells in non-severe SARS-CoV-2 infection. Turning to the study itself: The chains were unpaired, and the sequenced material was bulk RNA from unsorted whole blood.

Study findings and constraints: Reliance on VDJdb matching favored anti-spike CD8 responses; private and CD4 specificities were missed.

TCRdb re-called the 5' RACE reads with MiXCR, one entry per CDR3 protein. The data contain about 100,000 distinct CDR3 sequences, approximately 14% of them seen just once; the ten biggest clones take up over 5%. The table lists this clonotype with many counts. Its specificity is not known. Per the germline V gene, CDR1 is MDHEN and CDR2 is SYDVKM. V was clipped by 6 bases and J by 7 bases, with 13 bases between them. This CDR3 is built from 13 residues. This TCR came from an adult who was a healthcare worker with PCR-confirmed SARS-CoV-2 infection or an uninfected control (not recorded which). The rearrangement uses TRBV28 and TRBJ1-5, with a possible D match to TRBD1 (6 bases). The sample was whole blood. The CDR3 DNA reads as TGTGCCAGCAGGCAGGGGACTGGACAGCCCCAGCATTTT. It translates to CASRQGTGQPQHF.